Shown below are 27 T cell receptor beta chains from a single sample sequenced in a study of T-cell reconstitution after alpha-beta-depleted transplantation in children. TCRbeta library construction was performed incorporating unique molecular identifiers. TCRdb re-called the PCR reads through MiXCR, storing one row per CDR3 protein. The sample includes about 240,000 distinct CDR3 sequences, around 12% of them seen just once. The sample consisted of PBMCs from the stem cell graft donor, taken from the stem cell graft. The receptors come from a human donor who donated a stem cell graft to a child with acute lymphoblastic leukemia.

V is TRBV7-2 and J is TRBJ2-5; D perhaps matches TRBD2 (6 bases). From germline, CDR1 is SGHTA and CDR2 FQGNSA. CDR3 length: 15 amino acids. Trimming removed 4 bases at V and 2 bases at J, with 14 bases between. CDR3 amino acids: CASSWVGGGQETQYF. CDR3 coding DNA: TGTGCCAGCAGCTGGGTCGGGGGTGGGCAAGAGACCCAGTACTTC.

V is TRBV19 and J is TRBJ2-1, with 8 bases that match TRBD1. The CDR3 extends over 13 amino acids. V dropped 8 bases and J dropped 7; count of bases not matched to a gene: 7. The germline gives CDR1 LNHDA, CDR2 SQIVND (reference sequence). The CDR3 nucleotides are TGTGCCAGTCACGCAGGGGGCGTGAATGAGCAGTTCTTC. Amino acids: CASHAGGVNEQFF.

This clonotype showed up many times. The chain employs TRBV29-1 and TRBJ1-3; D unclear. Deletions cut 0 bases from V and 1 base from J, with 7 bases between. The CDR3 spans 14 residues. Germline CDR1 is SQVTM and CDR2 is ANQGSEA. The CDR3 coding sequence is TGCAGCGTTGAAGATAAGATTTCTGGAAACACCATATATTTT. Translated: CSVEDKISGNTIYF. The entire variable domain, with the rest obtained from reference TRBV29-1 and TRBJ1-3, is as follows: SAVISQKPSRDICQRGTSLTIQCQVDSQVTMMFWYRQQPGQSLTLIATANQGSEATYESGFVIDKFPISRPNLTFSTLTVSNMSPEDSSIYLCSVEDKISGNTIYFGEGSWLTVV.

This clonotype was counted at least ten times. This sequence joins TRBV27 and TRBJ2-7; no firm D call. Germline lookup yields CDR1 MNHEY and CDR2 SMNVEV (reference sequence). The V end was cut by 6 bases, the J end by 6 bases, with 21 bases between. This CDR3 contains 15 residues. The CDR3 nucleotides are TGTGCCAGCAGGGCCTTGATTTTAGGGTACGGCGAGCAGTACTTC. Translated, it gives CASRALILGYGEQYF.

This clonotype was picked up many times. This chain uses TRBV20-1 with TRBJ1-2, with 8 bases fitting TRBD1. Unmatched junction bases numbered 5, after V lost 3 bases and J lost 2 bases. CDR1 and CDR2 from the germline V gene are DFQATT and SNEGSKA (reference sequence). CDR3 length: 14 residues. The CDR3 is CSASPGGANYGYTF. The CDR3 DNA is TGCAGTGCTAGCCCAGGGGGCGCGAACTATGGCTACACCTTC.

This clonotype was seen many times. The rearrangement joins TRBV19 to TRBJ2-7, with 10 positions matching TRBD1. The germline V gene encodes CDR1 LNHDA and CDR2 SQIVND (reference sequence). The CDR3 runs to 15 residues. The ends lost 6 bases at V and 3 bases at J; junction bases unmatched: 8. The CDR3 nucleotides are TGTGCCAGTAGCCCCGGACAGGGGGGCTACTACGAGCAGTACTTC. Its translation is CASSPGQGGYYEQYF.

The CDR3 sequence is CASSAKGLLWWPKNIQYF. The CDR3 region has the DNA TGTGCCAGCAGTGCAAAGGGTTTACTATGGTGGCCCAAAAACATTCAGTACTTC. The V call is TRBV2, the J call TRBJ2-4; D is uncertain. With 4 bases removed from V and 2 bases from J, the gap between germline ends came to 21 bases. The CDR3 consists of 18 residues. Germline CDR1 and CDR2: SNHLY and FYNNEI.

The V gene is TRBV20-1, the J gene TRBJ1-2, with TRBD1 identical over 8 bases. The germline CDR1 and CDR2 sequences are DFQATT and SNEGSKA (reference sequence). The CDR3 runs to 13 residues. V lost 6 bases, J lost 2 bases, and 5 bases stayed unmatched. The CDR3 nucleotides are TGCAGTGCACGGACAGGGCCCAACTATGGCTACACCTTC. This gives the protein CSARTGPNYGYTF.

This clonotype was counted many times. The chain is built from TRBV10-3 and TRBJ1-2; weak D call: TRBD1 (6 bases). Germline-derived CDR1 and CDR2 are ENHRY and SYGVKD. The CDR3 sequence is 13 residues long. V lost 4 bases and J 2 bases, leaving 8 bases between the germline ends. The CDR3 protein is CAISGDRNYGYTF. CDR3 sequence (DNA): TGTGCCATCAGTGGCGACAGGAACTATGGCTACACCTTC.

This clonotype was detected many times. The CDR3 reads CSASLASGRIAQYF. DNA of the CDR3: TGCAGTGCTAGCTTGGCTAGCGGGAGGATCGCGCAGTATTTT. This chain connects TRBV20-1 to TRBJ2-3; 11 bases are a match to TRBD2. CDR1 is DFQATT, CDR2 SNEGSKA, per germline (reference sequence). The CDR3 consists of 14 residues. Trimming at V came to 3 bases and at J to 10 bases, leaving 9 bases not matched to a gene.

The sample holds many counts of this clonotype. This chain links TRBV7-3 with TRBJ2-1; 11 nucleotides align to TRBD1. V shed 4 bases, J shed 14 bases, and the junction held 4 bases outside the gene matches. Germline loops: CDR1 SGHTA, CDR2 FQGTGA. CDR3 length equals 12 residues. The CDR3 DNA sequence: TGTGCCAGCAGCTCAGTGGGACAGGGGGAGTTCTTC. This codes for CASSSVGQGEFF.

This clonotype came up many times. This rearrangement joins TRBV7-9 to TRBJ2-7; TRBD2 matches 11 bases. The length of the CDR3 is 17 residues. Germline V gene data show CDR1 as SEHNR and CDR2 as FQNEAQ (reference sequence). V gave up 4 bases and J gave up 2 bases; unmatched junction bases: 10. The CDR3 protein is CASSSDSLAGGPYEQYF. CDR3 bases: TGTGCCAGCAGCTCAGATTCCCTAGCGGGAGGCCCCTACGAGCAGTACTTC.

Of note for this clonotype: This may arise from a read error, as a much more abundant clone is one base away. Likely a read error: the CDR3 ends without its conserved phenylalanine or tryptophan. CDR3 protein: CASSSPWETQYL. The CDR3, as DNA: TGTGCCAGCAGCTCCCCTTGGGAGACCCAGTACTTG. The V and J genes are TRBV7-9 and TRBJ2-5, with D unresolved. With 4 bases removed from V and 5 bases from J, the gap between germline ends came to 8 bases. CDR1 is SEHNR, CDR2 FQNEAQ, per germline (reference sequence). This CDR3 comprises 12 residues.

This clonotype came up a few times. J is TRBJ1-5 and V is TRBV2; tentative D call: TRBD1 (5 bases). The germline V and J ends were trimmed by 2 bases and 5 bases, with 10 bases remaining between them. Germline CDR1 is SNHLY and CDR2 is FYNNEI. The CDR3 runs 14 residues. CDR3 nucleotides: TGTGCCAGCAGTGAAACGGGCAGGGATCAGCCCCAGCATTTT. Amino acids: CASSETGRDQPQHF.

This chain links TRBV12-3 or TRBV12-4 with TRBJ2-5; D tentatively reads TRBD1 or TRBD2 (6 bases each). V lost 5 bases to trimming and J lost 7 bases, with 14 bases between them. This CDR3 comprises 13 residues. CDR3 nucleotide sequence: TGTGCCAGCAGTCCCCGGGGGCGGGGGACCCAGTACTTC. Amino acid sequence: CASSPRGRGTQYF.

As regards this clonotype: A read error is likely here: a far larger clone is one base away. The CDR3 carries no conserved terminal phenylalanine or tryptophan, so it likely arises from a read error. The chain uses TRBV6-5 and TRBJ2-7; unclear D gene. Between the trimmed V and J ends, which lost 2 bases and 4 bases, there was a span of 3 bases. Germline-derived CDR1 and CDR2 are MNHEY and SVGAGI. The CDR3 consists of 11 residues. The CDR3: CASSYNYEQYL. The CDR3 DNA follows: TGTGCCAGCAGTTACAATTACGAGCAGTACTTG.

This clonotype was found many times. V usage is TRBV7-2 and J usage is TRBJ1-6; D unresolved. The CDR3 loop spans 12 amino acids. Trimming left V 3 bases short and J 6 bases short, with 3 bases between. Looked up from germline, CDR1 is SGHTA and CDR2 is FQGNSA. The CDR3 protein is CASSFPNSPLHF. For the CDR3, the DNA is TGTGCCAGCAGCTTTCCTAATTCACCCCTCCACTTT. Using reference TRBV7-2 and TRBJ1-6 for the parts outside the CDR3, the full variable domain is GAGVSQSPSNKVTEKGKDVELRCDPISGHTALYWYRQSLGQGLEFLIYFQGNSAPDKSGLPSDRFSAERTGGSVSTLTIQRTQQEDSAVYLCASSFPNSPLHFGNGTRLTVT.

The table lists this clonotype with a few counts. The chain recombines TRBV12-3 or TRBV12-4 with TRBJ2-1; 12 bases are shared with TRBD2. This CDR3 contains 19 residues. The junction had 24 bases not matched to a gene; V was cut back by 8 bases and J by 10 bases. The CDR3 coding sequence is TGTGCCAGCTGTCCCCAGCGGGGGAGGGCTAGCGGGAGGGCGGAAGAGCAGTTCTTC. Translation gives CASCPQRGRASGRAEEQFF.

At least ten counts were recorded for this clonotype. The chain joins TRBV5-5 to TRBJ2-5; D is possibly TRBD1 (6 bases). Germline-derived CDR1 and CDR2 are SGHKS and YYEKEE (reference sequence). The V end lost 1 base, the J end lost 1 base, and 8 bases lay between the germline ends. CDR3 length equals 14 residues. The CDR3 DNA is TGTGCCAGCAGCTTGCCAGGGGCCCAAGAGACCCAGTACTTC. Its protein is CASSLPGAQETQYF.

This clonotype appeared a few times. The rearrangement links TRBV5-1 to TRBJ2-1, with a tentative D call TRBD2 (6 bases). The length of the CDR3 is 15 residues. Trimming removed 0 bases from V and 4 bases from J, with 11 bases in between. CDR1 is SGHRS, CDR2 YFSETQ, per germline. For the CDR3, the DNA is TGCGCCAGCAGCTTGGACGGGGGAAGATACAATGAGCAGTTCTTC. Translating gives CASSLDGGRYNEQFF.

This clonotype appeared many times. This rearrangement joins TRBV6-1 to TRBJ2-2; D not resolved. Germline CDR1 MNHNS, CDR2 SASEGT. V dropped 2 bases and J dropped 7 bases, with 17 bases sitting between them. The length of the CDR3 is 16 residues. In DNA, the CDR3 is TGTGCCAGCAGTGAATACAATAGCCAAGGGATCGGGGAGCTGTTTTTT. Translation gives CASSEYNSQGIGELFF.

Details on this clonotype: A much more abundant neighbour one base away suggests this may be a read error. The chain joins TRBV9 to TRBJ2-1, with D possibly TRBD2 on 6 matching bases. V shed 3 bases and J shed 2 bases, with 18 bases lying between them. The CDR3 sequence is 17 residues long. The germline CDR1 and CDR2 sequences are SGDLS and YYNGEE. In DNA, the CDR3 is TGTGCCAGCAGCGACCCGGCCCTACCGGGGGCCTACAATGAGCAGTTCTTC. Translating it yields CASSDPALPGAYNEQFF. The full variable domain, completed using reference TRBV9 and TRBJ2-1, is DSGVTQTPKHLITATGQRVTLRCSPRSGDLSVYWYQQSLDQGLQFLIQYYNGEERAKGNILERFSAQQFPDLHSELNLSSLELGDSALYFCASSDPALPGAYNEQFFGPGTRLTVL.

This clonotype was observed at least ten times. This rearrangement joins TRBV4-3 to TRBJ2-1, with TRBD2 matching 11 bases. With V trimmed by 1 base and J by 8 bases, 13 bases remained unmatched. The CDR3 covers 18 residues. CDR1 and CDR2 (germline): LGHNA, YSLEER. The CDR3, as DNA: TGCGCCAGCAGCCAAGGCCTAGCGGGGGGCATATCGGTAGATGAGCAGTTCTTC. Translation gives CASSQGLAGGISVDEQFF.

This clonotype has a count of ten or more. This chain uses TRBV6-5 with TRBJ2-5, with 7 positions matching TRBD1. Germline CDR1 and CDR2: MNHEY and SVGAGI. The CDR3 runs to 13 residues. Unmatched junction bases numbered 1, after V lost 2 bases and J lost 4 bases. The CDR3 region is CASSYNRGETQYF. In DNA, the CDR3 is TGTGCCAGCAGTTACAACAGGGGAGAGACCCAGTACTTC.

This clonotype was seen ten or more times. This chain uses TRBV11-1 with TRBJ2-5; 7 bases align to TRBD1. Per germline, CDR1 SGHAT and CDR2 FQDESV (reference sequence). V was pared by 4 bases and J by 2 bases, with 7 bases of the junction left unmatched. The CDR3 runs to 15 residues. Here the CDR3 DNA reads TGTGCCAGCAGCTCTACAGGGGTCAGTCAAGAGACCCAGTACTTC. It codes for CASSSTGVSQETQYF.

This clonotype was recorded at least ten times. The chain links TRBV9 to TRBJ2-5, with 8 bases fitting TRBD2. The ends lost 0 bases at V and 3 bases at J; junction bases unmatched: 7. Germline CDR1 reads SGDLS; CDR2 reads YYNGEE. CDR3 length: 16 residues. CDR3 in DNA: TGTGCCAGCAGCGTAGGTAACGGGAGGGGGAAAGAGACCCAGTACTTC. It yields the protein CASSVGNGRGKETQYF.

This clonotype has a count of ten or more. V is TRBV20-1 and J is TRBJ1-5, with 8 nucleotides matching TRBD1. Germline V gene lookup returns CDR1 DFQATT and CDR2 SNEGSKA (reference sequence). After removal of 6 bases from V and 1 base from J, the junction contained 8 bases not matched to a gene. CDR3 size: 15 residues. CDR3 amino acids: CSAVQGAQSNQPQHF. In nucleotides, the CDR3 is TGCAGTGCAGTCCAGGGGGCGCAAAGCAATCAGCCCCAGCATTTT.